This TCR beta chain was obtained from a study of cytomegalovirus exposure and HLA in healthy donors. Germline V gene data show CDR1 as SGHRS and CDR2 as YFSETQ. The CDR3 totals 15 residues. With 4 bases clipped from V and 1 base from J, the junction kept 7 bases outside the gene matches. The primer mix had 60 Vbeta and 13 Jbeta primers. Sequencing used immunoSEQ multiplex PCR; TCRdb keeps in-frame clones, though not all of them. The repertoire includes some 150,000 clones, roughly four fifths of them detected once, and about 3.4% sits in the top ten. Comments on this clone: The antigen remains undetermined.

Whole-study results and caveats: Researchers counted roughly 160 TCR beta chains as cytomegalovirus-associated.

The chain links TRBV5-1 to TRBJ2-7; the match to TRBD1 covers 8 bases. The sequence was collected from a man younger than 35 in good health and CMV-seropositive. The sample consisted of PBMCs. CDR3 protein: CASSTGTGTSYEQYF. The CDR3 region has the DNA TGCGCCAGCAGCACGGGGACAGGCACTTCCTACGAGCAGTACTTC.